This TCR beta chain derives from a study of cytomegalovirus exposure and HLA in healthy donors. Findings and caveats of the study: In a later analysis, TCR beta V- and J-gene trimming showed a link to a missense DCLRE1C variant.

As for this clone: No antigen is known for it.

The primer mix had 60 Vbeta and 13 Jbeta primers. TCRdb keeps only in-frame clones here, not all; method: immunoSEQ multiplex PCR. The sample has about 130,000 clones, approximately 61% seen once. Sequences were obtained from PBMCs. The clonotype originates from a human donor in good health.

The CDR3, as DNA: TGTGCCAGCAGCCAAGGGGTGCTGGCTAGCAACACCGGGGAGCTGTTTTTT. Protein sequence: CASSQGVLASNTGELFF. V is TRBV4-2 and J is TRBJ2-2, with D perhaps TRBD2 (5 bases). Germline CDR1 LGHNA, CDR2 YNFKEQ. Deletions cut 1 base from V and 2 bases from J, with 14 bases between. CDR3 size: 17 residues.